The 5 T cell receptor beta chains below all came from one sample that was sequenced in a study of T-cell memory formation after mild COVID-19. From the 5' RACE reads, TCRdb called clonotypes with MiXCR, one entry per CDR3 protein. The sample lists around 340,000 distinct CDR3 sequences, roughly an eighth seen once, with 22% in the top ten. Material: PBMCs or a T cell subset sorted from them (not recorded which). Every receptor here comes from a man aged 18-30 years who had mild COVID-19 (a few samples of this study predate the infection). Cell type and time point are not known.

This clonotype was counted many times. J is TRBJ2-3 and V is TRBV5-1; possible D gene TRBD1, 5 bases. The length of the CDR3 is 14 residues. The V gene's germline CDR1 is SGHRS and CDR2 YFSETQ. The V end lost 4 bases, the J end lost 5 bases, and 14 bases lay between the germline ends. CDR3 amino acids: CASSTRQLQDTQYF. CDR3 coding DNA: TGCGCCAGCAGCACCCGACAGCTCCAAGATACGCAGTATTTT.

This clonotype was counted a few times. This chain joins TRBV7-6 and TRBJ2-5; D is uncertain. V gave up 4 bases and J gave up 5 bases, with 14 bases separating them. The CDR3 covers 14 residues. The germline V gene encodes CDR1 SGHVS and CDR2 FNYEAQ. In DNA, the CDR3 is TGTGCCAGCAGCTCCCGGCCAAGGGCGGAGACCCAGTACTTC. Translation gives CASSSRPRAETQYF.

This chain joins TRBV5-1 and TRBJ1-2; D is possibly TRBD1 (6 bases). The CDR3 contains 16 residues. Germline V lookup: CDR1 SGHRS, CDR2 YFSETQ. The germline V and J ends were trimmed by 7 bases and 4 bases, with 23 bases remaining between them. For the CDR3, the DNA is TGCGCCAGCCCCCCCCCGCGGACAGAAACCTTCTATGGCTACACCTTC. Translated, it gives CASPPPRTETFYGYTF.

This clonotype turned up a few times. This chain links TRBV2 with TRBJ2-2; 13 nucleotides agree with TRBD2. V lost 4 bases, J lost 5 bases, and 4 bases stayed unmatched. CDR1 is SNHLY, CDR2 FYNNEI, per germline. This CDR3 comprises 16 residues. CDR3 sequence reads: CASSGGLAGVTGELFF. Here the CDR3 DNA reads TGTGCCAGCAGTGGAGGACTAGCGGGGGTTACCGGGGAGCTGTTTTTT.

This sequence joins TRBV5-1 and TRBJ2-1; D is ambiguous. The ends were cut back, 0 bases at V and 10 bases at J, with 8 bases in the middle. This CDR3 has 12 residues. CDR1 is SGHRS, CDR2 YFSETQ, per germline. CDR3 sequence: CASSLALQEQFF. In nucleotides, the CDR3 is TGCGCCAGCAGCTTGGCTCTCCAGGAGCAGTTCTTC. The variable domain in full, with the rest retrieved from reference TRBV5-1 and TRBJ2-1, is KAGVTQTPRYLIKTRGQQVTLSCSPISGHRSVSWYQQTPGQGLQFLFEYFSETQRNKGNFPGRFSGRQFSNSRSEMNVSTLELGDSALYLCASSLALQEQFFGPGTRLTVL.